This T cell receptor (beta chain) appears in the sequencing data of a study of T cell changes during pregnancy in multiple sclerosis. Deletions cut 6 bases from V and 7 bases from J, with 9 bases between. The CDR3 is 12 amino acids. Germline CDR1 is SNHLY and CDR2 is FYNNEI. Sequencing used immunoSEQ multiplex PCR; TCRdb keeps in-frame clones, though not all of them. The table has about 70,000 clones, around nine tenths seen once. This specimen was peripheral blood, taken in the third trimester of pregnancy. This chain connects TRBV2 to TRBJ2-2; D perhaps matches TRBD2 (6 bases). The clonotype originates from a female donor in good health, enrolled as a control in a pregnancy study. CDR3 protein: CASREGSGELFF. The CDR3, as DNA: TGTGCCAGCAGGGAGGGGAGCGGGGAGCTGTTTTTT.